The clone carrying this T cell receptor (beta chain) turned up a few times. Its specificity is not known. The sample originates from a study of T cell repertoires in cytomegalovirus infection. Study overall: CMV infection plus the matching HLA type was flagged by public TCR beta signatures.

This CDR3 contains 11 residues. The V gene lost 2 bases and the J gene lost 13 bases, with 11 bases spanning the gap. Germline lookup yields CDR1 SGHVS and CDR2 FNYEAQ. TCRdb re-analysed the reads in MiXCR, keeping a single row per CDR3 protein. The sample lists approximately 630,000 distinct CDR3 sequences, roughly a quarter seen once, with around 8% in the top ten. Study-wide findings and caveats: HLA-C-restricted CMV-specific TCR beta clonotypes were dominant in the ex vivo response. There were carriers of CMV plus the relevant HLA, and cumulative public TCR beta family frequency identified them.

The V and J genes are TRBV7-6 and TRBJ1-2, with D perhaps matching TRBD1 (5 bases). The sequencing sample was made of CD8+ T cells from PBMCs. This clonotype was sampled from a human donor in good health (CMV status not recorded). Some clones in this sample may be carry-over from other donors' samples. CDR3 DNA sequence: TGTGCCAGCAGCTTATCGGGGGAGTTCACCTTC. It codes for CASSLSGEFTF.